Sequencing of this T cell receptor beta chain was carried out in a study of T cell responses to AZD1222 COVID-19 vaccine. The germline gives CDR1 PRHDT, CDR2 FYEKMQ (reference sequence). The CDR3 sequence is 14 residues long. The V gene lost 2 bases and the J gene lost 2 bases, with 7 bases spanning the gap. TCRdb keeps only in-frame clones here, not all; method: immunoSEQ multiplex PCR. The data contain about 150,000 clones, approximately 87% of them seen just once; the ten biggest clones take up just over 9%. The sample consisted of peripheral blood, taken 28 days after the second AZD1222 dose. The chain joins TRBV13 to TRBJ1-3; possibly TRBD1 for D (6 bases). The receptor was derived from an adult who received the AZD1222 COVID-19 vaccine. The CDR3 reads CASSLKGAGNTIYF. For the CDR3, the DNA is TGTGCCAGCAGCTTAAAGGGGGCTGGAAACACCATATATTTT.